The sequence of this T cell receptor beta chain was determined in a study of CD8+CD57+ T cells in acquired aplastic anemia. Study details: When averaged, DNA from sorted CD4+ and CD8+ cells came to about 2.9 ug. Study-wide points: Levels of CD8+ Simpson's diversity were not significantly distinct in patients versus controls. There were 25 to 35 CD8+ CDR3 sequences that occurred in both patients and controls.

The use of genomic DNA as template underpinned the TCR beta VDJ and CDR3 profiling. TCRdb analysed the reads with MiXCR anew, one entry per CDR3 protein. The sample includes around 200,000 distinct CDR3 sequences, approximately 48% of them seen just once. The sequenced patients had an expansion of CD8+CD57+ cells seen by flow cytometry. When blood sampling took place, the patients had received no therapy. In the case of this clonotype: The antigen is undetermined.

The sequencing sample was made of sorted CD4+, CD8+, or CD8+CD57+ T cells (not recorded which) from PBMCs. The sequence was collected from a human donor with aplastic anemia.

CDR3 residues: CSARGTGTDTQYF. The CDR3 DNA is TGCAGTGCTAGAGGCACAGGCACAGATACGCAGTATTTT. The V call is TRBV20-1, the J call TRBJ2-3; D is unresolved. The CDR3 has 13 amino acids. CDR1 DFQATT and CDR2 SNEGSKA come from the germline V gene (reference sequence). With 1 base removed from V and 1 base from J, the gap between germline ends came to 6 bases.